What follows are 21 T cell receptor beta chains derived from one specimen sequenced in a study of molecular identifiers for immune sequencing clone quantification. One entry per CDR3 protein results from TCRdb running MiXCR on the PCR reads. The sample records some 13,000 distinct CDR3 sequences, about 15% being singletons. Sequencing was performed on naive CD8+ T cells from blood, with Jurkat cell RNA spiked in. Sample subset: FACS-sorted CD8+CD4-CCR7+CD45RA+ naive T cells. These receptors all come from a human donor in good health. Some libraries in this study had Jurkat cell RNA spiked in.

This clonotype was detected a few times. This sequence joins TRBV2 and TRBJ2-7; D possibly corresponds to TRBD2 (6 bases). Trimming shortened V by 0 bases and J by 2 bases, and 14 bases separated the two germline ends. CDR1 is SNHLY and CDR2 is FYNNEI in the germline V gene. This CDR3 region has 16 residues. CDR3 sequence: CASSEAAGGTTYEQYF. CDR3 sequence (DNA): TGTGCCAGCAGTGAAGCGGCTGGCGGGACCACCTACGAGCAGTACTTC.

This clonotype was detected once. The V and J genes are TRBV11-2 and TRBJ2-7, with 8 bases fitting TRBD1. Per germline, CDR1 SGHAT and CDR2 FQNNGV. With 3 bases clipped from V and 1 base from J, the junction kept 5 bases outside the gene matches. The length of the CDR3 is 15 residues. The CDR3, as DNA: TGTGCCAGCAGCTTCCATCAGGGGGCTTCCTACGAGCAGTACTTC. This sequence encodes CASSFHQGASYEQYF.

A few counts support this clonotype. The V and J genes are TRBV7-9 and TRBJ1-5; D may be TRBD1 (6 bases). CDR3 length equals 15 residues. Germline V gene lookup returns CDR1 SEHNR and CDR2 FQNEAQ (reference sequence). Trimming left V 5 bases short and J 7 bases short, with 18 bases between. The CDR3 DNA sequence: TGTGCCAGCAGCCCTAGGGGGGGTTGGGTCCAGCCCCAGCATTTT. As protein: CASSPRGGWVQPQHF.

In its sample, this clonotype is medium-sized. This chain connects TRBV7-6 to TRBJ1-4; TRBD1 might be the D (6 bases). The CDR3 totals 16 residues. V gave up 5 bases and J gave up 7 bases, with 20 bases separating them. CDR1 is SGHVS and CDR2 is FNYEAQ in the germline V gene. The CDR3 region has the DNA TGTGCCAGCAGCGAAGGTGTGTTGGGGGCAAGTGAAAAACTGTTTTTT. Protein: CASSEGVLGASEKLFF.

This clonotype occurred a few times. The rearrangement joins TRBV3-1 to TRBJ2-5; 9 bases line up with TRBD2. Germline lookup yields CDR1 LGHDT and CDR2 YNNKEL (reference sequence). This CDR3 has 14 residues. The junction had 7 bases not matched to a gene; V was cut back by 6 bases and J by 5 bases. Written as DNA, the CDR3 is TGTGCCAGCAGATTAGCGGGAGCCGGGGAGACCCAGTACTTC. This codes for CASRLAGAGETQYF.

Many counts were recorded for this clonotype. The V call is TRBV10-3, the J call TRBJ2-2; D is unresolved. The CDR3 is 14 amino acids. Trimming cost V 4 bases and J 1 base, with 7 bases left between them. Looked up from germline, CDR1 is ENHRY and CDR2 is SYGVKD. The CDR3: CAISGPMNTGELFF. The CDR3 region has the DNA TGTGCCATCAGTGGACCCATGAACACCGGGGAGCTGTTTTTT.

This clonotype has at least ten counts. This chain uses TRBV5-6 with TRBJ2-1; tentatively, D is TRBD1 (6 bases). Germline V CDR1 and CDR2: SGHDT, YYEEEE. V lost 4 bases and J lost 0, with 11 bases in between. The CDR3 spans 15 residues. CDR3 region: CASSGGQSSYNEQFF. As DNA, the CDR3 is TGTGCCAGCAGCGGGGGCCAGAGCTCCTACAATGAGCAGTTCTTC.

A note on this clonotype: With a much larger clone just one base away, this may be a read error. The CDR3 DNA is TGTGCCAGTACGCCAGATTCGAACACCGGGGGGCTGTTTTTT. Amino acid sequence: CASTPDSNTGGLFF. This sequence joins TRBV19 and TRBJ2-2; maybe TRBD2 (6 bases). The CDR3 spans 14 residues. CDR1 is LNHDA, CDR2 SQIVND, per germline (reference sequence).

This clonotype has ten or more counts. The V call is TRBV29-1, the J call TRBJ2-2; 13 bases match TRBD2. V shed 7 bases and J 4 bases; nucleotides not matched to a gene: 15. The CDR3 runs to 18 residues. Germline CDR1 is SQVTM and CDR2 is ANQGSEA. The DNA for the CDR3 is TGCAGCGCCTGGGGGGGGACTAGCGGGATGGTGGCCACCGGGGAGCTGTTTTTT. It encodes CSAWGGTSGMVATGELFF.

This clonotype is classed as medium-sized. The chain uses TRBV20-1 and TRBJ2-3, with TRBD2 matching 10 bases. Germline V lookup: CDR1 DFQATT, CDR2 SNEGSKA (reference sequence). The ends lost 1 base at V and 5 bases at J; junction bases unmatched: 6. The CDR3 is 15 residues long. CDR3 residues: CSARALAGDGDTQYF. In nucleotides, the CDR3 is TGCAGTGCTAGAGCTCTAGCGGGAGACGGAGATACGCAGTATTTT.

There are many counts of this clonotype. Here the CDR3 reads CASKTGTGHQPQHF. The CDR3, as DNA: TGTGCCAGTAAAACCGGGACAGGGCATCAGCCCCAGCATTTT. The V and J genes are TRBV27 and TRBJ1-5; TRBD1 aligns across 9 bases. CDR3 length equals 14 residues. CDR1 is MNHEY and CDR2 is SMNVEV in the germline V gene (reference sequence). V gave up 9 bases and J gave up 5 bases; unmatched junction bases: 8.

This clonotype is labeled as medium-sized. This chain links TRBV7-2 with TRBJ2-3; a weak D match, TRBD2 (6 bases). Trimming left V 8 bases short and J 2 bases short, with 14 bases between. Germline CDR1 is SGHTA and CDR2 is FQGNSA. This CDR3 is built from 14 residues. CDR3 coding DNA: TGTGCCAGCGGCCGGGACTGGGACACAGATACGCAGTATTTT. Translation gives CASGRDWDTDTQYF.

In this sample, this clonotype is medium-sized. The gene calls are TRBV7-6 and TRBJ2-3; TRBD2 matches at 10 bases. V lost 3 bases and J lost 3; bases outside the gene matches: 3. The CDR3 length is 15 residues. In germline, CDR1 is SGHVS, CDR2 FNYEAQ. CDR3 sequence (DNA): TGTGCCAGCAGCTTTGCTAGCGGGAGTACAGATACGCAGTATTTT. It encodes CASSFASGSTDTQYF.

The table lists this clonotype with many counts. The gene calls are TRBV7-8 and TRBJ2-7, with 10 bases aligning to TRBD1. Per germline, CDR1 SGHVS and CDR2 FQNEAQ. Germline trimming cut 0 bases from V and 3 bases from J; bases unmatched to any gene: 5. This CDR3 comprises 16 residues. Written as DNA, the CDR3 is TGTGCCAGCAGCTTAGCGCCGGGACAGGGGTTCTACGAGCAGTACTTC. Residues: CASSLAPGQGFYEQYF.

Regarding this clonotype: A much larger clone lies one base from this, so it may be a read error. Here the CDR3 reads CASSLAGLDIDTQYF. For the CDR3, the DNA is TGCGCCAGCAGCTTGGCAGGACTAGATATAGATACGCAGTATTTT. V and J are TRBV5-1 and TRBJ2-3, with 7 bases aligning to TRBD2. The CDR3 runs to 15 residues. The trim removed 0 bases at V and 5 bases at J, leaving 6 bases unmatched. Looked up from germline, CDR1 is SGHRS and CDR2 is YFSETQ.

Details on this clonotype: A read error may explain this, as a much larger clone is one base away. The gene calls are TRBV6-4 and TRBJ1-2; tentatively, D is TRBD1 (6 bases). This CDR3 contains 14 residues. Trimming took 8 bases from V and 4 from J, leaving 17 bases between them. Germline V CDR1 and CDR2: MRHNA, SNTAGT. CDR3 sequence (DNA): TGTGCCAGCGGTAACGGGACAAGTCTCTATGGCTACACCTTC. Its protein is CASGNGTSLYGYTF.

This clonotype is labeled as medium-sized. CDR3 sequence: CASSQDRFSSYNEQFF. DNA of the CDR3: TGCGCCAGCAGCCAAGATAGGTTTAGCTCCTACAATGAGCAGTTCTTC. The chain joins TRBV4-3 to TRBJ2-1; D is undetermined. V dropped 0 bases and J dropped 0 bases, with 9 bases sitting between them. This CDR3 has 16 amino acids. The germline V gene encodes CDR1 LGHNA and CDR2 YSLEER.

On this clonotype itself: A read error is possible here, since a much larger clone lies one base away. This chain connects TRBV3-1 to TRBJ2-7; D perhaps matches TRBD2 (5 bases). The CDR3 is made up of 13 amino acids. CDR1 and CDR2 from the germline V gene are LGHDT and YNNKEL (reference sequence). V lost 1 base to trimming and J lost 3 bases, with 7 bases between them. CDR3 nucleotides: TGTGCCAGCAGCCAAGGCGGGCTCTACGAGCAGTACTTC. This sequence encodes CASSQGGLYEQYF.

CDR3 coding DNA: TGCGCCAGCAGCCAAGGGACAGGGTTTCGAGAGACCCAGTACTTC. It yields the protein CASSQGTGFRETQYF. The rearrangement links TRBV4-3 to TRBJ2-5; 8 nucleotides align to TRBD1. CDR1 is LGHNA, CDR2 YSLEER, per germline. V was clipped by 1 base and J by 4 bases; unmatched bases: 5. The CDR3 extends over 15 amino acids.

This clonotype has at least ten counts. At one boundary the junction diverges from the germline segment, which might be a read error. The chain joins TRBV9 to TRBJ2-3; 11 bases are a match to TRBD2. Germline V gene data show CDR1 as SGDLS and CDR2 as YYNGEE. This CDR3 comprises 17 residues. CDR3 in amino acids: CASTVSLAGGFADTQYF. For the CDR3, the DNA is TGTGCCAGCACCGTAAGTCTAGCGGGAGGATTCGCAGATACGCAGTATTTT.

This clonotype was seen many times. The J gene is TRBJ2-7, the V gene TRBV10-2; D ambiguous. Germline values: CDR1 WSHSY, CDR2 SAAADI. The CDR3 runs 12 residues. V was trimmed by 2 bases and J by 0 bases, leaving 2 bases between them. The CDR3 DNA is TGCGCCAGCAGTGAGAACTCCTACGAGCAGTACTTC. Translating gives CASSENSYEQYF.